These T cell receptor beta chains were read from a single sample in a study of blood T cell repertoires in COVID-19. Profiled with immunoSEQ multiplex PCR; TCRdb holds only in-frame clones, not every one. The top ten clones hold around 3.5% of a sample with approximately 210,000 clones, approximately 81% of them seen once. Material: peripheral blood. The receptors were sampled from a woman aged 80 or over with acute or convalescent COVID-19. CDR3s include the opening cysteine and the closing phenylalanine or tryptophan.

V gene	CDR3 protein
TRBV6-5	CASSYSPGTGYGYTF
TRBV18	CASSPETGTGQPQYF
TRBV7-2	CASSWGGPTEAFF
TRBV12-3/TRBV12-4	CASSSLNNYGYTF
TRBV11-2	CASSQDRLSPLHF
TRBV29-1	CSVEDPGSYGYTF
TRBV7-3	CASSLTRGSYEQYF
TRBV6-1	CASSEWGRVNTEAFF
TRBV3-1/TRBV3-2	CASSVSSGPGGEKLFF
TRBV6-5	CASSLDRGNSAYF
TRBV4-3	CASSQDLETGIYNEQFF
TRBV7-6	CASSLDAQGGYGYTF
TRBV12-3/TRBV12-4	CASSRREDYGYTF
TRBV6-5	CASSPDRGGPGELFF
TRBV6-2/TRBV6-3	CASSTQGMDTEAFF
TRBV10-2	CASRTGGSSYNEQFF
TRBV7-6	CASSSGTSPRETQYF
TRBV11-2	CASSFRVETEAFF
TRBV10-3	CAISGDRRRSNYGYTF
TRBV6-5	CASRLQGFGGYTF
TRBV11-2	CASSRGAGTGELFF
TRBV28	CASRQVPLPGQYF
TRBV19	CASSINAERSTEAFF
TRBV5-8	CASSLDLTEAFF
TRBV6-5	CASIQGSSGNTIYF
TRBV19	CASSALGGAKNIQYF
TRBV30	CAWGTGLLSREKLFF
TRBV28	CASSSTGLNTEAFF
TRBV4-1	CASSQFGLAGGQEQYF
TRBV7-9	CASSLYGEQETQYF
TRBV19	CASRQDRGYGNQPQHF
TRBV11-3	CASSWGEETGAEKLFF
TRBV19	CASSTVMNTEAFF
TRBV7-2	CASSRAAGTGGGKLFF
TRBV27	CASSLGSGQTNQPQHF
TRBV6-5	CASSGQGAGNTIYF
TRBV7-2	CASSLEGFVGSSPLHF
TRBV19	CASSTAGFILMNTEAFF
TRBV4-2	CASSQDATGTGTGANVLTF
TRBV6-2/TRBV6-3	CASSRGQGQNTEAFF
TRBV6-1	CASSDQRSSYNSPLHF
TRBV19	CASSSPGRVGDEPQHF
TRBV3-1/TRBV3-2	CASSPRDRGMNTEAFF
TRBV19	CASSISTSGGNEQFF
TRBV7-3	CASTPTGENYGYTF
TRBV2	CASSETPPNYGYTF
TRBV5-5	CASSLSKGGLFF
TRBV11-2	CASSSGQGVNNSPLHF
TRBV6-6	CASSYSGQGSGYTF
TRBV28	CASSLARRAPLHF
TRBV6-5	CASSGTGVGQPQHF
TRBV7-2	CASSYGTGGNGYGYTF
TRBV7-2	CASSLGAFSYNSPLHF
TRBV30	CAWSLVETQYF